This T cell receptor (beta chain) is from a study of blood T cell repertoires in COVID-19 (TCRdb year 2020). Regarding the complete study: Samples from collaborators originated in the United States, Italy and Spain and spanned both the acute and convalescent phases of COVID-19. The material from the prospective study consisted of cDNA or gDNA derived from T cells, B-cell-depleted T cells, or PBMCs. The dataset comprised deeply sampled blood TCRbeta repertoires from subjects exposed to, actively infected with, or recovered from COVID-19. The repertoires were released in a freely available public database meant as a resource for research on the immune response to SARS-CoV-2. Samples came from the ongoing ImmuneRACE study (first 160 participants) plus 1,254 subjects from 6 global collaborators. Nearly every sample came with metadata listing a de-identified subject ID, COVID-19 status, age in years and sex. Where available, HLA class I and class II types were obtained from metadata supplied by the sample provider rather than from assay-based typing. Summary of the overall study and its limitations: Clinical and demographic metadata were provided uncurated, with the amount varying by source and participant.

In the prospective study, participants were roughly 18 to 90 years old, resided in 24 geographic areas of the United States, and were enrolled through a virtual design. Cohort assignment in the prospective study relied on participant-reported clinical history from a screening survey and a study questionnaire. Recovered participants in ImmuneRACE Cohort 3 were defined by two consecutive negative NP/OP PCR tests, clearance by a healthcare professional, or resolution of symptoms. Each participant in the prospective study had whole blood, serum and a nasopharyngeal or oropharyngeal swab collected by mobile phlebotomists. Over a 2-month period, participants in the prospective study had the option of providing additional blood draws and questionnaires. Before DNA extraction, blood samples from the prospective study were shipped at room temperature or frozen. CDR1 SGHDT and CDR2 YYEEEE are derived from the germline V gene. V is cut back by 4 bases and J by 2 bases, with 6 bases in the junction unmatched. The CDR3 holds 15 amino acids from the cysteine to the phenylalanine. Only the CDR3 DNA stays, 45 bases, in frame from base 1.

The immunoSEQ Assay, a bias-controlled multiplex PCR, was used to amplify TCRbeta CDR3 regions from genomic DNA. Per the original workflow: The number of nucleated cells in each sample was estimated from the amplification of reference gene primers within the assay. Sequence reads were collapsed and filtered to measure the absolute abundance of every unique TCRbeta CDR3 rearrangement. For each sample, productive Simpson clonality was calculated as the square root of Simpson's diversity index over productive rearrangements. TCRdb's version of the immuneACCESS table is confined to in-frame rearrangements and falls short of the full clone set. An unresolved V gene accounts for under half of the shortfall where checked; the remainder is of unknown origin. V and J calls and clone size are copied from that table; D and trimming were computed from the DNA. The sample contains fewer than 600,000 clones, more than 75% of them found a single time. About 1.7% of the sample goes to the ten largest clones.

Details on this clone: Which antigen it targets is not known. No per-base quality is available; no much larger clone lies one base away.

The TCR comes from a middle-aged woman who had recovered from COVID-19. The receptor chain draws on TRBV5-6 and TRBJ1-5; 7 junctional bases match TRBD1. The source material was PBMCs or T cells enriched from blood (not recorded which). The CDR3 protein is CASSQTGLGNQPQHF. The nucleotide sequence is TGTGCCAGCAGCCAGACAGGGTTGGGCAATCAGCCCCAGCATTTT.